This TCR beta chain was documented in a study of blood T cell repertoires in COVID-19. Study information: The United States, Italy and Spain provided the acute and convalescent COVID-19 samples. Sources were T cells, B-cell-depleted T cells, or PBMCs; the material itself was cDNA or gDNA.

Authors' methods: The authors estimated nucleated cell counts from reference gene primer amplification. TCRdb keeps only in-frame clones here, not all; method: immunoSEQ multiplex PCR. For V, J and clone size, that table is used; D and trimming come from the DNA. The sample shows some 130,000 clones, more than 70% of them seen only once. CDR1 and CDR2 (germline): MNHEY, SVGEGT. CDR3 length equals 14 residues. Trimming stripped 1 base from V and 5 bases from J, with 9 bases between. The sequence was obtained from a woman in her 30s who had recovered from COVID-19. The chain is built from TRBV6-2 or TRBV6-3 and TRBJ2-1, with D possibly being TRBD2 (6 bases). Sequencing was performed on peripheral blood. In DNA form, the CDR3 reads TGTGCCAGCAGTTACTTTGCGGGGAACAATGAGCAGTTCTTC. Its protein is CASSYFAGNNEQFF.